This T cell receptor (beta chain) emerged from a study of blood T cell repertoires in COVID-19. This table comes from immunoSEQ multiplex PCR, and its TCRdb copy is limited to in-frame clones, with some not included. The table includes 200,000 to 250,000 clones, about 90% detected once. This CDR3 region has 14 residues. V shed 9 bases, J shed 1 base, and the junction held 6 bases outside the gene matches. Germline CDR1 is LNHDA and CDR2 is SQIVND (reference sequence). The receptor was isolated from a man aged 25 to 40 with COVID-19, enrolled during active disease. Sequencing was performed on peripheral blood. This sequence joins TRBV19 and TRBJ1-5, with 7 nucleotides matching TRBD1. CDR3: CASSRQGSNQPQHF. For the CDR3, the DNA is TGTGCCAGCAGCAGACAGGGAAGCAATCAGCCCCAGCATTTT.